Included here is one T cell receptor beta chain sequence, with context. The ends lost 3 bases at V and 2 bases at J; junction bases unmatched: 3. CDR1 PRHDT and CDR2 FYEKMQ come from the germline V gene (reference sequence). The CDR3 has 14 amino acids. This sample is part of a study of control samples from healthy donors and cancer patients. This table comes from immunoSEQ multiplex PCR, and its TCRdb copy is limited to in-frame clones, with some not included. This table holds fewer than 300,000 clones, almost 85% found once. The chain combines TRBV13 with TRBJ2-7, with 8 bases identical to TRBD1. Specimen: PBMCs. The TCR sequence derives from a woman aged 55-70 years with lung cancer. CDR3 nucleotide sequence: TGTGCCAGCAGCTTGGCGGACAGGGCCTACGAGCAGTACTTC. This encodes CASSLADRAYEQYF. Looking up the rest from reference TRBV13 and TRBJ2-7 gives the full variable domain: AAGVIQSPRHLIKEKRETATLKCYPIPRHDTVYWYQQGPGQDPQFLISFYEKMQSDKGSIPDRFSAQQFSDYHSELNMSSLELGDSALYFCASSLADRAYEQYFGPGTRLTVT.